Shown below are 28 T cell receptor beta chains from a single sample sequenced in a study of cytomegalovirus exposure and HLA in healthy donors. In the PCR, 60 Vbeta and 13 Jbeta primers were used. Repertoires were generated with immunoSEQ multiplex PCR, while TCRdb's copy carries only in-frame clones and drops some. The profile shows about 150,000 clones, about four fifths of them singletons. Sequencing was performed on PBMCs. These receptors all stem from a woman aged 45-60 years in good health and CMV-seropositive.

V gene TRBV2 combines with J gene TRBJ2-7; TRBD1 agrees at 11 bases. The CDR3 runs to 15 residues. The ends lost 4 bases at V and 5 bases at J; junction bases unmatched: 7. CDR1 is SNHLY and CDR2 is FYNNEI in the germline V gene. CDR3 DNA: TGTGCCAGCAGTGCGAGGGGGACAGGGGGTCACGAGCAGTACTTC. This sequence encodes CASSARGTGGHEQYF. Drawing the rest from reference TRBV2 and TRBJ2-7, the complete variable domain is EPEVTQTPSHQVTQMGQEVILRCVPISNHLYFYWYRQILGQKVEFLVSFYNNEISEKSEIFDDQFSVERPDGSNFTLKIRSTKLEDSAMYFCASSARGTGGHEQYFGPGTRLTVT.

This chain joins TRBV29-1 and TRBJ2-3; 11 nucleotides line up with TRBD2. CDR3 length: 15 amino acids. Germline V gene data show CDR1 as SQVTM and CDR2 as ANQGSEA. Trimming removed 4 bases from V and 0 bases from J; junction bases left unmatched: 3. The chain's CDR3 is CSVGLAGFSTDTQYF. Here the CDR3 DNA reads TGCAGCGTTGGACTAGCGGGATTCAGCACAGATACGCAGTATTTT.

The V gene is TRBV27, the J gene TRBJ1-2; D is unclear. This CDR3 region has 15 residues. Germline V gives CDR1 MNHEY, CDR2 SMNVEV (reference sequence). V dropped 4 bases and J dropped 2 bases, with 14 bases sitting between them. The CDR3, as DNA: TGTGCCAGCAGTTCCTCGGGAGGAGGGAACTATGGCTACACCTTC. It specifies CASSSSGGGNYGYTF.

In the case of this clone: At the DNA level, this CDR3 is encoded by other sequences in the same sample as well. In nucleotides, the CDR3 is TGTGCCAGTAGCGGCCGGACACTTAACACTGAAGCTTTCTTT. It specifies CASSGRTLNTEAFF. The V and J genes are TRBV7-8 and TRBJ1-1, with D perhaps TRBD1 (5 bases). This CDR3 comprises 14 residues. Germline assignment: CDR1 SGHVS and CDR2 FQNEAQ. V was clipped by 9 bases and J by 2 bases, with 16 bases between them.

The chain couples TRBV28 to TRBJ1-1; a possible D gene is TRBD1 (6 bases). Germline CDR1 is MDHEN and CDR2 is SYDVKM. The CDR3 loop spans 13 amino acids. V was shortened by 10 bases and J by 0 bases, with 12 bases between the two germline ends. CDR3 region: CATYRDMNTEAFF. The DNA of the CDR3 is TGTGCCACCTACAGGGACATGAACACTGAAGCTTTCTTT.

This CDR3 reads CSGAPQETQYF. The CDR3 DNA reads TGCAGTGGGGCACCCCAAGAGACCCAGTACTTC. The rearrangement uses TRBV20-1 and TRBJ2-5; D unclear. The CDR3 consists of 11 residues. V dropped 7 bases and J dropped 1 base, with 7 bases sitting between them. Germline-derived CDR1 and CDR2 are DFQATT and SNEGSKA (reference sequence).

This chain uses TRBV6-5 with TRBJ2-6; D remains ambiguous. The germline gives CDR1 MNHEY, CDR2 SVGAGI. The V end lost 6 bases, the J end lost 1 base, and 4 bases lay between the germline ends. The CDR3 has 13 residues. CDR3 bases: TGTGCCAGCAGGTATTCTGGGGCCAACGTCCTGACTTTC. Protein: CASRYSGANVLTF.

V usage is TRBV5-4 and J usage is TRBJ2-7; TRBD1 might be the D (6 bases). CDR3 length: 15 amino acids. Looked up from germline, CDR1 is SGHNT and CDR2 is YYREEE (reference sequence). Trimming pared 4 bases from V and 2 bases from J, leaving 16 bases between. The CDR3 coding sequence is TGTGCCAGCAGCAACCGGGACAACCCCCCCTACGAGCAGTACTTC. Protein sequence: CASSNRDNPPYEQYF.

Remarks on this clone: The sample carries other DNA sequences with the same CDR3. The J gene is TRBJ1-1, the V gene TRBV2; 9 bases match TRBD1. The CDR3 loop spans 14 amino acids. V lost 3 bases, J lost 1 base, and 0 bases stayed unmatched. Germline V CDR1 and CDR2: SNHLY, FYNNEI. The CDR3 DNA is TGTGCCAGCAGTGAGGGACAGGGGAACACTGAAGCTTTCTTT. Translated, it gives CASSEGQGNTEAFF.

The rearrangement links TRBV19 to TRBJ2-1, with 15 bases that match TRBD2. Germline V gene data show CDR1 as LNHDA and CDR2 as SQIVND (reference sequence). J gave up 2 bases and V 7 bases, and 21 bases lay outside the gene matches. This CDR3 is 22 amino acids long. The DNA for the CDR3 is TGTGCCAGTACCTCCAGCGGGTCTAGGGGGACTAGCGGGGGGACGCCCTACAATGAGCAGTTCTTC. It is translated as CASTSSGSRGTSGGTPYNEQFF.

The V and J genes are TRBV9 and TRBJ1-1; 7 bases fit TRBD1. Germline V gene data show CDR1 as SGDLS and CDR2 as YYNGEE. The CDR3 totals 13 residues. Germline trimming cut 0 bases from V and 7 bases from J; bases unmatched to any gene: 3. CDR3: CASSVVQGDEAFF. The CDR3 DNA is TGTGCCAGCAGCGTAGTCCAGGGGGATGAAGCTTTCTTT.

V gene TRBV28 combines with J gene TRBJ2-7, with TRBD1 matching over 7 bases. J was trimmed by 3 bases and V by 5 bases; bases with no gene match: 25. CDR1 and CDR2 from the germline V gene are MDHEN and SYDVKM. This CDR3 is built from 20 residues. This chain's CDR3 is CASSPYVSPSGTVIIYEQYF. In DNA form, the CDR3 reads TGTGCCAGCAGTCCCTACGTAAGCCCGTCCGGGACAGTTATCATCTACGAGCAGTACTTC.

This clone appeared a single time. The V and J genes are TRBV2 and TRBJ2-4; a weak D match, TRBD1 (6 bases). V lost 3 bases and J lost 3, with 15 bases in between. Germline CDR1 reads SNHLY; CDR2 reads FYNNEI. The CDR3 length is 16 residues. The chain's CDR3 is CASSEKQGVGKNIQYF. DNA of the CDR3: TGTGCCAGCAGTGAGAAACAGGGAGTGGGCAAAAACATTCAGTACTTC.

The gene calls are TRBV2 and TRBJ1-5; TRBD1 aligns across 9 bases. Germline CDR1 reads SNHLY; CDR2 reads FYNNEI. V trimming: 6 bases; J trimming: 7 bases; junction bases outside the gene matches: 4. This CDR3 region has 13 residues. CDR3 sequence (DNA): TGTGCCAGCAGGCCGACAGGGGGGCAGCCCCAGCATTTT. It yields the protein CASRPTGGQPQHF. The whole variable domain, remainder taken from reference TRBV2 and TRBJ1-5, is EPEVTQTPSHQVTQMGQEVILRCVPISNHLYFYWYRQILGQKVEFLVSFYNNEISEKSEIFDDQFSVERPDGSNFTLKIRSTKLEDSAMYFCASRPTGGQPQHFGDGTRLSIL.

This chain joins TRBV28 and TRBJ2-2; TRBD2 aligns across 11 bases. The CDR3 spans 15 residues. Germline loops: CDR1 MDHEN, CDR2 SYDVKM. Trimming cost V 7 bases and J 4 bases; bases outside gene matches: 5. The CDR3 loop is CASKLAGEGTGELFF. CDR3 coding DNA: TGTGCCAGCAAACTAGCGGGAGAGGGCACCGGGGAGCTGTTTTTT.

The chain recombines TRBV28 with TRBJ1-1; 11 bases agree with TRBD1. Germline V gene sequence: CDR1 MDHEN, CDR2 SYDVKM. This CDR3 has 16 residues. The V segment lost 3 bases and the J segment 5 bases; nucleotides outside the gene matches: 8. CDR3 region: CASSFLPGQGDTEAFF. In DNA, the CDR3 is TGTGCCAGCAGTTTCCTTCCGGGACAGGGGGATACTGAAGCTTTCTTT.

CDR3 DNA: TGTGCCAGTAGTAAAAACGTTGGACAGCCCAGCTCCTACGAGCAGTACTTC. Translating gives CASSKNVGQPSSYEQYF. The chain is built from TRBV19 and TRBJ2-7; possibly TRBD1 for D (6 bases). Germline-derived CDR1 and CDR2 are LNHDA and SQIVND (reference sequence). Trimming pared 4 bases from V and 0 bases from J, leaving 19 bases between. CDR3 length equals 17 residues.

The gene calls are TRBV5-1 and TRBJ2-3; 10 positions agree with TRBD2. CDR3 length: 15 amino acids. Germline trimming cut 6 bases from V and 2 bases from J; bases unmatched to any gene: 6. CDR1 is SGHRS, CDR2 YFSETQ, per germline. The CDR3 here is CASTIAGGATDTQYF. CDR3 coding DNA: TGCGCCAGCACCATAGCGGGGGGAGCCACAGATACGCAGTATTTT. The entire variable domain, with the rest obtained from reference TRBV5-1 and TRBJ2-3, is as follows: KAGVTQTPRYLIKTRGQQVTLSCSPISGHRSVSWYQQTPGQGLQFLFEYFSETQRNKGNFPGRFSGRQFSNSRSEMNVSTLELGDSALYLCASTIAGGATDTQYFGPGTRLTVL.

With respect to this clone: The same CDR3 can be traced to other DNA sequences in this sample. This rearrangement joins TRBV9 to TRBJ1-2, with unresolved D. Trimming cost V 7 bases and J 0 bases, with 4 bases left between them. In germline, CDR1 is SGDLS, CDR2 YYNGEE. This CDR3 region has 11 residues. CDR3 region: CASSANYGYTF. CDR3 in DNA: TGTGCCAGCTCAGCTAACTATGGCTACACCTTC.

This clone was seen once. The CDR3 DNA sequence: TGTGCCAGCAGTGCTAGGGACAGGGTCCCGTACAATGAGCAGTTCTTC. It yields the protein CASSARDRVPYNEQFF. The rearrangement links TRBV6-4 to TRBJ2-1, with TRBD1 matching 9 bases. CDR3 length: 16 residues. Trimming cost V 4 bases and J 4 bases; bases outside gene matches: 8. From germline, CDR1 is MRHNA and CDR2 SNTAGT.

Remarks on this clone: Germline is not matched at one junction end, which may reflect a read error. In nucleotides, the CDR3 is TGTGCCAGCAGCCAACGGACAGGGGGAATGGTAGGCTACATCTTC. Protein sequence: CASSQRTGGMVGYIF. The chain uses TRBV5-4 and TRBJ1-2; 10 nucleotides line up with TRBD1. Germline-derived CDR1 and CDR2 are SGHNT and YYREEE (reference sequence). The CDR3 spans 15 residues.

Points on this clone: Additional DNA sequences in this sample encode the identical CDR3. V is TRBV5-1 and J is TRBJ2-1, with 8 nucleotides matching TRBD2. CDR3 length equals 15 residues. With 4 bases clipped from V and 4 bases from J, the junction kept 7 bases outside the gene matches. Germline values: CDR1 SGHRS, CDR2 YFSETQ. In nucleotides, the CDR3 is TGCGCCAGCAGCATAGTAGCGGGGTCATACAATGAGCAGTTCTTC. Its translation is CASSIVAGSYNEQFF.

As to this clone: A read error may account for a junction end that differs from germline. The V call is TRBV7-7, the J call TRBJ2-1; the match to TRBD2 covers 10 bases. The germline V gene has CDR1 SSHAT and CDR2 FNYEAQ (reference sequence). This CDR3 is 14 amino acids long. CDR3 protein: CASSLAGGDNEQFF. In DNA, the CDR3 is TGTGCTAGCAGCTTAGCGGGAGGAGACAATGAGCAGTTCTTC.

The CDR3 sequence is CASSSRGGVYGYTF. DNA for the CDR3: TGTGCCAGCAGCTCAAGGGGGGGGGTCTATGGCTACACCTTC. This chain connects TRBV9 to TRBJ1-2, with D perhaps TRBD1 (6 bases). The germline V and J ends were trimmed by 4 bases and 4 bases, with 14 bases remaining between them. Germline CDR1 SGDLS, CDR2 YYNGEE. This CDR3 region has 14 residues.

This chain joins TRBV28 and TRBJ1-2; 11 nucleotides match TRBD1. This CDR3 has 15 residues. The germline gives CDR1 MDHEN, CDR2 SYDVKM. With 0 bases clipped from V and 8 bases from J, the junction kept 5 bases outside the gene matches. The CDR3 loop is CASSLWGTGGGGYTF. CDR3 bases: TGTGCCAGCAGTTTATGGGGGACAGGGGGGGGAGGCTACACCTTC.

The gene calls are TRBV7-3 and TRBJ2-7; tentatively, D is TRBD2 (5 bases). Trimming took off 1 base at V and 5 bases at J, with 12 bases between the two ends. The CDR3 is made up of 14 amino acids. The germline CDR1 and CDR2 sequences are SGHTA and FQGTGA. This CDR3 reads CASSLRGSEHEQYF. The CDR3, as DNA: TGTGCCAGCAGCTTAAGAGGGTCGGAGCACGAGCAGTACTTC.

The V and J genes are TRBV28 and TRBJ1-1; 7 bases are shared with TRBD1. The CDR3 length is 13 residues. Germline loops: CDR1 MDHEN, CDR2 SYDVKM. Losses at the gene ends were 8 bases for V and 5 bases for J; bases not matched to a gene: 8. DNA for the CDR3: TGTGCCAGCCGATCGGGACAGTGGACTGAAGCTTTCTTT. Residues: CASRSGQWTEAFF.

The chain joins TRBV14 to TRBJ2-7; TRBD1 might be the D (6 bases). Between the trimmed V and J ends, which lost 2 bases and 6 bases, there was a span of 8 bases. Germline V gene sequence: CDR1 SGHDN, CDR2 FVKESK. The CDR3 is 12 residues long. This CDR3 is CASSQNRVEQYF. CDR3 DNA sequence: TGTGCCAGCAGCCAAAACAGGGTCGAGCAGTACTTC.